One sample yielded the 19 T cell receptor beta chains listed below, sequenced in a study of early stage breast cancer tumors. TCRdb's table, derived via immunoSEQ multiplex PCR, lists solely in-frame clones and lacks some. The sample includes approximately 54,000 clones, 78% of them seen just once. The material sequenced was blood. Receptors were obtained from a person in their 40s with breast cancer.

V usage is TRBV19 and J usage is TRBJ1-5, with 9 positions matching TRBD1. V shed 10 bases, J shed 1 base, and the junction held 8 bases outside the gene matches. Per germline, CDR1 LNHDA and CDR2 SQIVND (reference sequence). This CDR3 has 15 amino acids. The CDR3 spells CATRTGDLSNQPQHF. CDR3 sequence (DNA): TGTGCCACCCGGACAGGGGATCTGAGCAATCAGCCCCAGCATTTT.

The chain carries TRBV18 and TRBJ2-2, with 7 bases identical to TRBD1. The CDR3 is 16 amino acids. With V trimmed by 2 bases and J by 4 bases, 7 bases remained unmatched. Germline CDR1 reads KGHSH; CDR2 reads LQKENI. The CDR3 DNA sequence: TGTGCCAGCTCACCATTTTCAGGGGGTTCCACCGGGGAGCTGTTTTTT. It yields the protein CASSPFSGGSTGELFF. The variable domain in full, completed from reference TRBV18 and TRBJ2-2, reads NAGVMQNPRHLVRRRGQEARLRCSPMKGHSHVYWYRQLPEEGLKFMVYLQKENIIDESGMPKERFSAEFPKEGPSILRIQQVVRGDSAAYFCASSPFSGGSTGELFFGEGSRLTVL.

The chain combines TRBV7-2 with TRBJ2-1; 7 positions match TRBD2. Germline assignment: CDR1 SGHTA and CDR2 FQGNSA. V lost 0 bases and J lost 8; bases outside the gene matches: 4. The CDR3 has 14 amino acids. The CDR3 nucleotides are TGTGCCAGCAGCTTAGCGGGAGGGATCGATGAGCAGTTCTTC. Translated, it gives CASSLAGGIDEQFF.

V and J are TRBV18 and TRBJ1-5; D call uncertain. CDR3 size: 15 residues. V was shortened by 3 bases and J by 6 bases, with 15 bases between the two germline ends. Germline V lookup: CDR1 KGHSH, CDR2 LQKENI. In DNA form, the CDR3 reads TGTGCCAGCTCACCTGCATCGAGAAACGGTCAGCCCCAGCATTTT. Residues: CASSPASRNGQPQHF.

The chain carries TRBV7-9 and TRBJ2-1; 11 bases agree with TRBD2. V lost 6 bases to trimming and J lost 4 bases; unmatched junction nucleotides: 5. Germline-derived CDR1 and CDR2 are SEHNR and FQNEAQ (reference sequence). This CDR3 has 15 amino acids. This chain's CDR3 is CASSFGTSGYNEQFF. CDR3 coding DNA: TGTGCCAGCAGTTTTGGGACTAGCGGATACAATGAGCAGTTCTTC. The full variable domain, with the rest looked up from reference TRBV7-9 and TRBJ2-1, is DTGVSQNPRHKITKRGQNVTFRCDPISEHNRLYWYRQTLGQGPEFLTYFQNEAQLEKSRLLSDRFSAERPKGSFSTLEIQRTEQGDSAMYLCASSFGTSGYNEQFFGPGTRLTVL.

V is TRBV2 and J is TRBJ2-3, with unresolved D. The germline V gene encodes CDR1 SNHLY and CDR2 FYNNEI. The CDR3 loop spans 11 amino acids. V was trimmed by 3 bases and J by 4 bases, leaving 2 bases between them. CDR3 amino acids: CASSDADTQYF. The CDR3 nucleotides read TGTGCCAGCAGTGATGCAGATACGCAGTATTTT.

V usage is TRBV5-8 and J usage is TRBJ2-2; weak D call: TRBD2 (6 bases). V was pared by 3 bases and J by 2 bases, with 17 bases between. The germline CDR1 and CDR2 sequences are SGHTS and YDEGEE. CDR3 size: 17 residues. This chain's CDR3 is CASSSKRVAANTGELFF. Here the CDR3 DNA reads TGTGCCAGCAGCTCCAAGAGGGTAGCGGCTAACACCGGGGAGCTGTTTTTT. Full variable domain (rest looked up from reference TRBV5-8 and TRBJ2-2): EAGVTQSPTHLIKTRGQQATLRCSPISGHTSVYWYQQALGLGLQFLLWYDEGEERNRGNFPPRFSGRQFPNYSSELNVNALELEDSALYLCASSSKRVAANTGELFFGEGSRLTVL.

The CDR3 DNA sequence: TGTGCCAGCAGTGACGTTGGCGGTCGAAGCACAGATACGCAGTATTTT. Amino acid sequence: CASSDVGGRSTDTQYF. This rearrangement joins TRBV6-4 to TRBJ2-3; D gene unclear. Deletions cut 2 bases from V and 0 bases from J, with 12 bases between. The CDR3 consists of 16 residues. Germline CDR1 and CDR2: MRHNA and SNTAGT.

The chain joins TRBV7-9 to TRBJ2-5, with 8 bases that match TRBD2. The ends lost 5 bases at V and 5 bases at J; junction bases unmatched: 10. This CDR3 is built from 15 residues. Germline CDR1 is SEHNR and CDR2 is FQNEAQ (reference sequence). The CDR3 sequence: CASSPQAGDLETQYF. The DNA for the CDR3 is TGTGCCAGCAGCCCCCAAGCGGGAGACTTGGAGACCCAGTACTTC.

The V and J genes are TRBV2 and TRBJ1-5; maybe TRBD1 (6 bases). The length of the CDR3 is 14 residues. Deletions cut 8 bases from V and 0 bases from J, with 11 bases between. Per germline, CDR1 SNHLY and CDR2 FYNNEI. This CDR3 is CASRQDYSNQPQHF. CDR3 nucleotides: TGTGCCAGCCGACAGGACTATAGCAATCAGCCCCAGCATTTT.

This clone was seen only a few times. The chain carries TRBV10-3 and TRBJ1-1, with D possibly being TRBD1 (5 bases). V was cut by 6 bases and J by 6 bases, with 8 bases left in between. Germline V gene lookup returns CDR1 ENHRY and CDR2 SYGVKD. The CDR3 totals 11 residues. As DNA, the CDR3 is TGTGCCATCAGAACAGGTTCTGAAGCTTTCTTT. It encodes CAIRTGSEAFF.

J is TRBJ2-2 and V is TRBV11-2, with 7 nucleotides matching TRBD2. Looked up from germline, CDR1 is SGHAT and CDR2 is FQNNGV. This CDR3 has 16 amino acids. With 6 bases clipped from V and 2 bases from J, the junction kept 9 bases outside the gene matches. The CDR3 coding sequence is TGTGCCAGCAGGCGTCCGGGACTAAAAAACACCGGGGAGCTGTTTTTT. Translating it yields CASRRPGLKNTGELFF. The whole variable domain, remainder taken from reference TRBV11-2 and TRBJ2-2, is EAGVAQSPRYKIIEKRQSVAFWCNPISGHATLYWYQQILGQGPKLLIQFQNNGVVDDSQLPKDRFSAERLKGVDSTLKIQPAKLEDSAVYLCASRRPGLKNTGELFFGEGSRLTVL.

The chain has TRBV7-9 and TRBJ1-2, with 9 bases that match TRBD1. CDR1 and CDR2 from the germline V gene are SEHNR and FQNEAQ (reference sequence). This CDR3 is built from 15 residues. J was trimmed by 8 bases and V by 5 bases; bases with no gene match: 12. The CDR3 loop is CASSDEDRGLYGYTF. As DNA, the CDR3 is TGTGCCAGCAGCGACGAGGACAGGGGACTTTACGGCTACACCTTC.

The chain carries TRBV6-5 and TRBJ2-1; no firm D call. This CDR3 is built from 15 residues. In germline, CDR1 is MNHEY, CDR2 SVGAGI. V was cut by 4 bases and J by 8 bases, with 18 bases left in between. CDR3 protein: CASSSPDPRSHEQFF. CDR3 DNA sequence: TGTGCCAGCAGTTCCCCTGACCCGCGGAGCCATGAGCAGTTCTTC.

V usage is TRBV7-6 and J usage is TRBJ2-1; 9 bases match TRBD2. The CDR3 consists of 15 residues. J lost 8 bases, V lost 5 bases, and 10 bases had no gene match. Germline V gene sequence: CDR1 SGHVS, CDR2 FNYEAQ. The CDR3 loop is CASSPTSGRVHEQFF. CDR3 sequence (DNA): TGTGCCAGCAGCCCAACTAGCGGGCGGGTCCATGAGCAGTTCTTC.

For the CDR3, the DNA is TGCAGCGTTGAAGACAGGGGTGACACTGAAGCTTTCTTT. This encodes CSVEDRGDTEAFF. The genes are TRBV29-1 and TRBJ1-1; possible D gene TRBD1, 6 bases. Germline CDR1 and CDR2: SQVTM and ANQGSEA. Trimming took 0 bases from V and 3 from J, leaving 8 bases between them. The CDR3 has 13 residues.

The genes are TRBV5-1 and TRBJ2-5; 12 bases agree with TRBD2. J gave up 2 bases and V 3 bases, and 8 bases lay outside the gene matches. Looked up from germline, CDR1 is SGHRS and CDR2 is YFSETQ. This CDR3 spans 17 amino acids. In DNA, the CDR3 is TGCGCCAGCAGCTCGGTGGGGCTAGCGGGAGGGCAAGAGACCCAGTACTTC. Protein: CASSSVGLAGGQETQYF.

This chain connects TRBV29-1 to TRBJ2-1; 7 bases align to TRBD1. V lost 7 bases to trimming and J lost 5 bases; unmatched junction nucleotides: 14. This CDR3 comprises 15 residues. From germline, CDR1 is SQVTM and CDR2 ANQGSEA. The CDR3 coding sequence is TGCAGCGCCCAGCTACCCGGGACAGAAGACAATGAGCAGTTCTTC. Residues: CSAQLPGTEDNEQFF.

The chain links TRBV9 to TRBJ2-3; D uncertain. Germline V CDR1 and CDR2: SGDLS, YYNGEE. The CDR3 covers 13 residues. Trimming pared 0 bases from V and 5 bases from J, leaving 7 bases between. DNA of the CDR3: TGTGCCAGCAGCGTAGACATCCTAGATACGCAGTATTTT. Amino acid sequence: CASSVDILDTQYF. The full variable domain, completed using reference TRBV9 and TRBJ2-3, is DSGVTQTPKHLITATGQRVTLRCSPRSGDLSVYWYQQSLDQGLQFLIQYYNGEERAKGNILERFSAQQFPDLHSELNLSSLELGDSALYFCASSVDILDTQYFGPGTRLTVL.